This T cell receptor (beta chain) was identified in a study of cytomegalovirus exposure and HLA in healthy donors. Study conclusions and caveats: High sensitivity and specificity were reportedly achieved when the classifier diagnosed cytomegalovirus status. There were over 150 TCR beta chains listed as cytomegalovirus-associated.

TCRdb keeps only in-frame clones here, not all; method: immunoSEQ multiplex PCR. The data contain approximately 230,000 clones, roughly 87% of them singletons. The germline CDR1 and CDR2 sequences are LNHNV and YYDKDF (reference sequence). V was trimmed by 0 bases and J by 0 bases, leaving 9 bases between them. The CDR3 sequence is 16 residues long. Concerning this clone: Its antigen is not known.

This sequence was found in a man in his late teens or twenties in good health and CMV-seropositive. The sequencing input was PBMCs. This sequence joins TRBV15 and TRBJ1-5; D gene unclear. The CDR3 sequence: CATSRDFANSNQPQHF. The CDR3, as DNA: TGTGCCACCAGCAGAGATTTCGCAAATAGCAATCAGCCCCAGCATTTT.